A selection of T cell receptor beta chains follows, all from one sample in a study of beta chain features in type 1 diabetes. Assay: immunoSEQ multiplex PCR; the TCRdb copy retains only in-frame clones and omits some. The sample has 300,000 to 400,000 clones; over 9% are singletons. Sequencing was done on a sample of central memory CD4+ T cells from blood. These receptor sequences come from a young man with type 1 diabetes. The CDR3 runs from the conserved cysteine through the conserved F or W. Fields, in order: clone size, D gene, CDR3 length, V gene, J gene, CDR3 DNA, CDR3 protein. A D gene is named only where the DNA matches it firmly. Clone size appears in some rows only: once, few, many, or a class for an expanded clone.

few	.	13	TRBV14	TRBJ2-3	TGTGCCAGCAGCCAAGACCCCAGGAGTACGACGTATTTT	CASSQDPRSTTYF
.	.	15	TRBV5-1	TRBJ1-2	TGCGCCAGCAGCCCCTTCGTGGCAGGGGCGGATGGCTACACCTTC	CASSPFVAGADGYTF
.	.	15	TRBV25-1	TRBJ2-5	TGTGCCAGCAGTGAATATGGGGTGTCAAGAGAGACCCAGTACTTC	CASSEYGVSRETQYF
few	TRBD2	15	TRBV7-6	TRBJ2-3	TGTGCCAGCAGCGTGAGAGGACTAGAGCCAGATACGCAGTATTTT	CASSVRGLEPDTQYF
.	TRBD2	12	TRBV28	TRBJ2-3	TGTGCCAGTTTCCGGGAGACTAGCGGGAGATTTTTT	CASFRETSGRFF
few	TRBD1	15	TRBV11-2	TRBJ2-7	TGTGCCAGCAGCTTAGACCCGACAGGGTCCTACGAGCAGTACTTC	CASSLDPTGSYEQYF
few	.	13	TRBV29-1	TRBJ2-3	TGCAGCGTTACTCCAGCCAACACAGATACGCAGTATTTT	CSVTPANTDTQYF
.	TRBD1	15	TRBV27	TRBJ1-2	TGTGCCAGCAGTTTACGGACAGGGGGAAACTATGGCTACACCTTC	CASSLRTGGNYGYTF
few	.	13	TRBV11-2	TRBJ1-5	TGTGCCAGCAGCTTAAGCAGGGGTCAGCCCCAGCATTTT	CASSLSRGQPQHF
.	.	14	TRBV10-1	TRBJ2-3	TGCGCCAGCAGTGAGTCTGTTGTAACAGATACGCAGTATTTT	CASSESVVTDTQYF
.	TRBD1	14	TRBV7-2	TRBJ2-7	TGTGCCAGCAGCTTCGGGACAGACTCCTACGAGCAGTACTTC	CASSFGTDSYEQYF
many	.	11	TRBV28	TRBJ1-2	TGTGCCAGCAGTTCTAACTATGGCTACACCTTC	CASSSNYGYTF
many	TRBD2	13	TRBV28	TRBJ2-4	TGTGCCAGCAACCGGGGAGGGTCAAACATTCAGTACTTC	CASNRGGSNIQYF
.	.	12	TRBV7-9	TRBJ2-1	TGTGCCAGCAGCTTAGACAGGAATGAGCAGTTCTTC	CASSLDRNEQFF
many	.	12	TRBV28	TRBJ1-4	TGTGCCAGCAGTACCCTGGTTGAAAAACTGTTTTTT	CASSTLVEKLFF
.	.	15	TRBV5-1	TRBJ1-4	TGCGCCAGCAGCTTGACACCAGCAACTAATGAAAAACTGTTTTTT	CASSLTPATNEKLFF
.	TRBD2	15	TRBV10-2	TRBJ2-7	TGCGCCAGCACCCTTACTAGCGGGAGCTCCTACGAGCAGTACTTC	CASTLTSGSSYEQYF
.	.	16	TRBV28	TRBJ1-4	TGTGCCAGCAGCTTAAATCCCGGGGCCCTGAATGAAAAACTGTTTTTT	CASSLNPGALNEKLFF
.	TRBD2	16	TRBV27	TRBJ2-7	TGTGCCAGCAGTTCCCCTCCTAGCGGGATTCGTAACGAGCAGTACTTC	CASSSPPSGIRNEQYF
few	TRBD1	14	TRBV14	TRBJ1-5	TGTGCCAGCAGCCGCCGACAGGGAGATCAGCCCCAGCATTTT	CASSRRQGDQPQHF
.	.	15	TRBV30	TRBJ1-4	TGTGCCTGGAATCGCCGCCTGGGCACTAATGAAAAACTGTTTTTT	CAWNRRLGTNEKLFF
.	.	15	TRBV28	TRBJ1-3	TGTGCCAGCAGTTTCCTACAGGGAACTGGAAACACCATATATTTT	CASSFLQGTGNTIYF
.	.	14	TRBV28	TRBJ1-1	TGTGCCAGCAGGAATTGGGGGTCGAACACTGAAGCTTTCTTT	CASRNWGSNTEAFF
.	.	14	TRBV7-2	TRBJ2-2	TGTGCCAGCAGCTTAGTCAGGAGCTCCGGGGAGCTGTTTTTT	CASSLVRSSGELFF
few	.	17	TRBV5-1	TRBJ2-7	TGCGCCAGCAGCTTGGCCTACAGGCCCGATAACTCCTACGAGCAGTACTTC	CASSLAYRPDNSYEQYF
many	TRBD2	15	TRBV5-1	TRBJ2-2	TGCGCCAGCAGCTTGACAGCGGGAGGCTCCGGGGAGCTGTTTTTT	CASSLTAGGSGELFF
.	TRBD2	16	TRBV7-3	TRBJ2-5	TGTGCCAGCAGCCAGGGACTAGCGGGAGGTAAAGAGACCCAGTACTTC	CASSQGLAGGKETQYF
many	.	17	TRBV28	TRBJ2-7	TGTGCCAGCAGTTGGGGGGCAGGGCGGGAGCACTCCTACGAGCAGTACTTC	CASSWGAGREHSYEQYF
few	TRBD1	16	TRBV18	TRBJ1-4	TGTGCCAGCTCACCACAGACAGGGAGCACTAATGAAAAACTGTTTTTT	CASSPQTGSTNEKLFF
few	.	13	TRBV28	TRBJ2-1	TGTGCCAGCAGCACCCCCTCTTACAATGAGCAGTTCTTC	CASSTPSYNEQFF
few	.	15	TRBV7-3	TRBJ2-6	TGTGCCAGCAGTTTAAGTCTCTCTGGGGCCAACGTCCTGACTTTC	CASSLSLSGANVLTF
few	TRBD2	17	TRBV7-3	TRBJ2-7	TGTGCCAGCAGCTTAGCGGGGGGCCCCGGGAATCCATACGAGCAGTACTTC	CASSLAGGPGNPYEQYF
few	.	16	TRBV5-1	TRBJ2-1	TGCGCCAGCAGCTTGGAATATCGGACAGAAGAAGTTGAGCAGTTCTTC	CASSLEYRTEEVEQFF